One and the same sample provided the 8 T cell receptor beta chains below, sequenced in a study of technical replicates of blood from four donors. Profiling relied on immunoSEQ multiplex PCR, and the TCRdb table lists in-frame clones only, not all of them. The sample lists around 93,000 clones; approximately 95% were seen once. The material sequenced was T cells isolated from PBMCs. These receptors originate from a human donor in good health.

V gene TRBV7-6 combines with J gene TRBJ2-3; 9 bases align to TRBD2. The CDR3 runs to 16 residues. Losses at the gene ends were 4 bases for V and 4 bases for J; bases not matched to a gene: 9. Germline CDR1 reads SGHVS; CDR2 reads FNYEAQ. CDR3 DNA sequence: TGTGCCAGCAGCTCCTATAGCGGGGGCGGAGCAGATACGCAGTATTTT. Translation: CASSSYSGGGADTQYF. Full variable domain (rest looked up from reference TRBV7-6 and TRBJ2-3): GAGVSQSPRYKVTKRGQDVALRCDPISGHVSLYWYRQALGQGPEFLTYFNYEAQQDKSGLPNDRFSAERPEGSISTLTIQRTEQRDSAMYRCASSSYSGGGADTQYFGPGTRLTVL.

The rearrangement uses TRBV9 and TRBJ2-3, with TRBD2 identical over 12 bases. The junction had 5 bases not matched to a gene; V was cut back by 0 bases and J by 0 bases. CDR3 size: 18 residues. The germline V gene encodes CDR1 SGDLS and CDR2 YYNGEE. The CDR3 region has the DNA TGTGCCAGCAGCGTAGAACTAGCGGGAGGCTCTAGCACAGATACGCAGTATTTT. Protein sequence: CASSVELAGGSSTDTQYF.

This clone came up once. This chain joins TRBV10-1 and TRBJ2-7, with a tentative D call TRBD2 (7 bases). Trimming left V 11 bases short and J 3 bases short, with 17 bases between. Germline lookup yields CDR1 WNHNN and CDR2 SYGVQD (reference sequence). The CDR3 totals 13 residues. The CDR3 DNA follows: TGCGCCTTGCACCGGAGGGGGGGCTACGAGCAGTACTTC. Translated: CALHRRGGYEQYF.

The chain links TRBV7-9 to TRBJ1-1, with D unresolved. The CDR3 extends over 12 amino acids. The V gene's germline CDR1 is SEHNR and CDR2 FQNEAQ (reference sequence). The germline V and J ends were trimmed by 5 bases and 5 bases, with 9 bases remaining between them. The CDR3 region has the DNA TGTGCCAGCAGCCCACCTAAAACTGAAGCTTTCTTT. Translated: CASSPPKTEAFF.

The rearrangement links TRBV7-6 to TRBJ1-3; 8 nucleotides line up with TRBD1. V lost 5 bases and J lost 4; bases outside the gene matches: 10. This CDR3 is 16 amino acids long. CDR1 is SGHVS, CDR2 FNYEAQ, per germline. CDR3 region: CASSPGQGRSGNTIYF. The DNA of the CDR3 is TGTGCCAGCAGCCCAGGACAGGGAAGGTCGGGAAACACCATATATTTT.

This chain uses TRBV7-9 with TRBJ1-3; possible D gene TRBD1, 5 bases. V gave up 4 bases and J gave up 0 bases, with 10 bases separating them. The CDR3 covers 15 residues. Germline lookup yields CDR1 SEHNR and CDR2 FQNEAQ (reference sequence). The CDR3 DNA is TGTGCCAGCAGCTATCAGGGTGACTCTGGAAACACCATATATTTT. This sequence encodes CASSYQGDSGNTIYF.

The chain uses TRBV30 and TRBJ1-1, with TRBD1 as a possible D gene (5 bases). Between the trimmed V and J ends, which lost 5 bases and 0 bases, there was a span of 16 bases. Looked up from germline, CDR1 is GTSNPN and CDR2 is SVGIG (reference sequence). This CDR3 comprises 15 residues. In DNA, the CDR3 is TGTGCCTGGGGGGGGAGGAATTTCATGAACACTGAAGCTTTCTTT. It specifies CAWGGRNFMNTEAFF.

The chain couples TRBV5-6 to TRBJ2-1; D possibly corresponds to TRBD2 (5 bases). The germline V gene encodes CDR1 SGHDT and CDR2 YYEEEE. Trimming pared 0 bases from V and 0 bases from J, leaving 7 bases between. This CDR3 comprises 15 residues. The CDR3: CASSLGGSSYNEQFF. The CDR3 bases are TGTGCCAGCAGCTTGGGAGGGAGCTCCTACAATGAGCAGTTCTTC.